This entry lists 12 T cell receptor beta chains sequenced from one sample in a study of identical twins (dated by TCRdb to the mid-2010s). The library was generated by 5' RACE. Sequencing was performed on an Illumina HiSeq 2000. Through fastp at Q25 and MiXCR, TCRdb rebuilt clones from the public reads, retaining in-frame beta chains. All rows with the same CDR3 protein become a single entry with the most common DNA and genes. For this sample the table gives some 760,000 distinct CDR3 sequences, of which about 20% were detected only once. In total, the top ten clones hold around 13% of the sample. These same data were also listed under a study on T cells expressing NK-cell markers.

Sequenced input: PBMCs. These receptors all stem from a young woman in good health.

This clonotype was seen a handful of times. CDR3 loop: CATSRRGDRGTGQPQHF. The CDR3 bases are TGTGCCACCAGCAGGCGGGGGGATCGAGGTACAGGACAGCCCCAGCATTTT. The chain uses TRBV15 and TRBJ1-5; possible D gene TRBD1, 5 bases. Germline V gene lookup returns CDR1 LNHNV and CDR2 YYDKDF (reference sequence). The CDR3 extends over 17 amino acids. V was trimmed by 3 bases and J by 7 bases, leaving 22 bases between them.

This clonotype has more than one count but fewer than ten. CDR3 in amino acids: CASSSYTLRSYYNEQFF. The CDR3 DNA follows: TGTGCCAGCAGCTCCTATACGCTCAGGAGTTACTACAATGAGCAGTTCTTC. The rearrangement joins TRBV7-9 to TRBJ2-1, with D unclear. Looked up from germline, CDR1 is SEHNR and CDR2 is FQNEAQ (reference sequence). Trimming removed 4 bases at V and 3 bases at J, with 19 bases between. This CDR3 is built from 17 residues.

The chain uses TRBV5-1 and TRBJ2-1; TRBD2 aligns across 8 bases. The J segment lost 7 bases and the V segment lost 1 base, leaving 4 bases of the junction unmatched. Germline V gene data show CDR1 as SGHRS and CDR2 as YFSETQ. This CDR3 has 14 residues. CDR3 protein: CASSLLRGVNEQFF. The DNA for the CDR3 is TGCGCCAGCAGCTTGTTGCGGGGGGTGAATGAGCAGTTCTTC.

This clonotype was seen a single time. The chain uses TRBV12-3 or TRBV12-4 and TRBJ1-4; 7 nucleotides line up with TRBD1. Trimming cost V 6 bases and J 6 bases; bases outside gene matches: 13. The CDR3 covers 16 residues. Here the CDR3 reads CASRPPGGRGDEKLFF. The DNA for the CDR3 is TGTGCCAGCAGACCCCCAGGGGGTAGGGGAGATGAAAAACTGTTTTTT.

The sample holds a few counts of this clonotype. V gene TRBV5-1 combines with J gene TRBJ2-3; no definite D call. V lost 3 bases, J lost 1 base, and 12 bases lay in between. Per the germline V gene, CDR1 is SGHRS and CDR2 is YFSETQ. The CDR3 runs to 15 residues. The CDR3 DNA sequence: TGCGCCAGCAGCTCCCTCTTGGGCGGCACAGATACGCAGTATTTT. Protein product: CASSSLLGGTDTQYF.

The rearrangement joins TRBV12-3 or TRBV12-4 to TRBJ2-6, with unresolved D. The CDR3 totals 17 residues. V lost 3 bases and J lost 0, with 12 bases in between. CDR3 residues: CASSFYRPDSGANVLTF. In DNA form, the CDR3 reads TGTGCCAGCAGTTTCTATCGGCCGGACTCTGGGGCCAACGTCCTGACTTTC.

This rearrangement joins TRBV7-9 to TRBJ2-2; perhaps D is TRBD1 or TRBD2 (5 bases each). V was trimmed by 5 bases and J by 4 bases, leaving 17 bases between them. Germline V gene data show CDR1 as SEHNR and CDR2 as FQNEAQ (reference sequence). This CDR3 is 16 amino acids long. The CDR3 DNA sequence: TGTGCCAGCAGCACCCGACAGAGGAGGAGCACCGGGGAGCTGTTTTTT. Translated: CASSTRQRRSTGELFF. Combining the CDR3 with reference TRBV7-9 and TRBJ2-2 gives the whole variable domain DTGVSQNPRHKITKRGQNVTFRCDPISEHNRLYWYRQTLGQGPEFLTYFQNEAQLEKSRLLSDRFSAERPKGSFSTLEIQRTEQGDSAMYLCASSTRQRRSTGELFFGEGSRLTVL.

This chain connects TRBV7-8 to TRBJ2-5; no firm D call. The CDR3 totals 15 residues. Trimming pared 4 bases from V and 4 bases from J, leaving 16 bases between. The V gene's germline CDR1 is SGHVS and CDR2 FQNEAQ. This CDR3 is CASSSLSGSSETQYF. CDR3 DNA: TGTGCCAGCAGCTCCTTGTCCGGTTCGTCAGAGACCCAGTACTTC.

V usage is TRBV7-2 and J usage is TRBJ1-1; D is uncertain. The V gene's germline CDR1 is SGHTA and CDR2 FQGNSA. V lost 6 bases to trimming and J lost 1 base, with 9 bases between them. The CDR3 sequence is 13 residues long. CDR3 amino acids: CASRYQRNTEAFF. The CDR3 nucleotides are TGTGCCAGCAGGTACCAGCGGAACACTGAAGCTTTCTTT.

This clonotype was seen more than once but under ten times. CDR3 nucleotide sequence: TGCAGTGCGACACCACCGACAGGGGGCAAGGGCGAGCAGTACTTC. Translation: CSATPPTGGKGEQYF. The chain recombines TRBV20-1 with TRBJ2-7; 10 bases map to TRBD1. Per germline, CDR1 DFQATT and CDR2 SNEGSKA (reference sequence). The CDR3 spans 15 residues. V lost 6 bases, J lost 6 bases, and 14 bases stayed unmatched.

V usage is TRBV5-5 and J usage is TRBJ2-3; TRBD2 aligns across 9 bases. The CDR3 extends over 15 amino acids. J lost 0 bases, V lost 4 bases, and 3 bases had no gene match. Germline values: CDR1 SGHKS, CDR2 YYEKEE (reference sequence). CDR3 nucleotides: TGTGCCAGCAGCCGACTAGCGGAGAGCACAGATACGCAGTATTTT. Translation: CASSRLAESTDTQYF. The variable domain in full, completed from reference TRBV5-5 and TRBJ2-3, reads DAGVTQSPTHLIKTRGQQVTLRCSPISGHKSVSWYQQVLGQGPQFIFQYYEKEERGRGNFPDRFSARQFPNYSSELNVNALLLGDSALYLCASSRLAESTDTQYFGPGTRLTVL.

The chain recombines TRBV27 with TRBJ2-3; D is undetermined. Germline CDR1 is MNHEY and CDR2 is SMNVEV (reference sequence). Trimming took off 3 bases at V and 15 bases at J, with 19 bases between the two ends. The CDR3 is made up of 13 amino acids. CDR3 coding DNA: TGTGCCAGCAGTTTCTCGTCTGCGACGACGGCTTATTTT. This encodes CASSFSSATTAYF.